This T cell receptor (beta chain) was identified during a study of regulatory T cells in long-lasting Graves disease. Study conclusions and caveats: Having only a small sample size may have limited accuracy.

The CDR3 is 15 residues long. Germline CDR1 MGHRA, CDR2 YSYEKL. The ends lost 2 bases at V and 6 bases at J; junction bases unmatched: 4. Construction of TCR beta libraries relied on iRepertoire HTBI primers and on Arm-PCR targeting CDR3 regions. TCRdb reprocessed the multiplex PCR reads via MiXCR and lists one record per CDR3 protein. The data show about 350,000 distinct CDR3 sequences, roughly 17% seen once. Specified time point: newly diagnosed GD, antithyroid drugs for less than 3 months. Isolated PBMC RNA provided the starting material for the TCR library. This clonotype was seen only a few times. What it recognizes is unknown. This sample also belongs to another study, concerning T cells in Graves' hyperthyroidism and ophthalmopathy.

The sequenced sample was peripheral blood mononuclear cells (PBMCs), obtained at new diagnosis, from a patient treated with antithyroid drugs. This chain connects TRBV4-1 to TRBJ1-2; 12 nucleotides align to TRBD1. The sequence came from a woman between 18 and 29 years old with Graves disease. CDR3 in DNA: TGCGCCAGCAGCCAAACGGGACAGGGGGCCGATGGCTACACCTTC. Amino acid sequence: CASSQTGQGADGYTF.